The 19 T cell receptor beta chains below come from one sample, sequenced in a study of T-cell reconstitution after alpha-beta-depleted transplantation in children. It was with unique molecular identifiers that the TCRbeta library was prepared. TCRdb reprocessed the PCR reads via MiXCR and lists one record per CDR3 protein. The table has 60,000 to 100,000 distinct CDR3 sequences, about a sixth seen once. The sample in question was PBMCs, mostly from graft donor cells, obtained 360 days after TCRalphabeta/CD19-depleted stem cell transplant. Receptors originate from a male patient aged 2 to 9 who had a stem cell transplant for acute lymphoblastic leukemia, so the T cells may come from the graft donor.

This clonotype was counted a few times. The V and J genes are TRBV20-1 and TRBJ2-7; D is undetermined. The CDR3 runs to 11 residues. The V gene's germline CDR1 is DFQATT and CDR2 SNEGSKA (reference sequence). The V end lost 6 bases, the J end lost 5 bases, and 11 bases lay between the germline ends. The CDR3 DNA sequence: TGCAGTGCAACGGGTAGGGACGAGCAGTACTTC. Translated, it gives CSATGRDEQYF.

CDR3 region: CASSHGGRTYEQYF. CDR3 bases: TGTGCCAGCAGCCACGGCGGGAGAACCTACGAGCAGTACTTC. The chain carries TRBV3-1 and TRBJ2-7; 7 bases match TRBD2. The CDR3 has 14 amino acids. J gave up 2 bases and V 3 bases, and 4 bases lay outside the gene matches. CDR1 LGHDT and CDR2 YNNKEL come from the germline V gene (reference sequence).

The chain couples TRBV18 to TRBJ2-5; 11 positions agree with TRBD2. J gave up 1 base and V 5 bases, and 3 bases lay outside the gene matches. Germline CDR1 reads KGHSH; CDR2 reads LQKENI. The CDR3 length is 15 residues. CDR3 sequence reads: CASSSGLAVQETQYF. The CDR3, as DNA: TGTGCCAGCTCATCGGGACTAGCGGTCCAAGAGACCCAGTACTTC.

This clonotype turned up a few times. The chain links TRBV6-5 to TRBJ1-6, with D possibly being TRBD1 (5 bases). The CDR3 loop spans 13 amino acids. CDR1 MNHEY and CDR2 SVGAGI come from the germline V gene. Deletions cut 2 bases from V and 11 bases from J, with 10 bases between. In DNA form, the CDR3 reads TGTGCCAGCAGTTACGTCGGACATCCACCCCTCCACTTT. Amino acid sequence: CASSYVGHPPLHF.

This clonotype has only one observation. V gene TRBV2 combines with J gene TRBJ1-1; D perhaps matches TRBD1 (6 bases). Germline V gene lookup returns CDR1 SNHLY and CDR2 FYNNEI. Trimming cost V 6 bases and J 7 bases, with 9 bases left between them. This CDR3 is built from 11 residues. The CDR3 DNA follows: TGTGCCAGCAGGCAGGGGATTGAAGCTTTCTTT. Amino acids: CASRQGIEAFF.

Only a few counts were recorded for this clonotype. This chain links TRBV28 with TRBJ2-2; 7 bases match TRBD1. With V trimmed by 3 bases and J by 0 bases, 1 base remained unmatched. Germline CDR1 and CDR2: MDHEN and SYDVKM. The CDR3 consists of 15 residues. DNA of the CDR3: TGTGCCAGCAGTTTTACAGGGGCGAACACCGGGGAGCTGTTTTTT. Its protein is CASSFTGANTGELFF.

This clonotype has only a few counts. The V call is TRBV10-3, the J call TRBJ2-5, with D hard to call. The CDR3 sequence is 15 residues long. The ends were cut back, 4 bases at V and 5 bases at J, with 17 bases in the middle. Germline loops: CDR1 ENHRY, CDR2 SYGVKD. The CDR3 loop reads CAISVRASISETQYF. The CDR3 coding sequence is TGTGCCATCAGTGTTCGGGCTAGTATTTCGGAGACCCAGTACTTC.

This clonotype was seen ten or more times. This chain connects TRBV6-1 to TRBJ2-7; 11 nucleotides agree with TRBD2. The trim removed 8 bases at V and 0 bases at J, leaving 12 bases unmatched. This CDR3 spans 17 amino acids. CDR1 MNHNS and CDR2 SASEGT come from the germline V gene. The DNA of the CDR3 is TGTGCCAGCTGGGCGGGGCTAGCGGGAGGAACCTCCTACGAGCAGTACTTC. This translates into CASWAGLAGGTSYEQYF.

The chain is built from TRBV6-1 and TRBJ2-5; D is unclear. Germline V gene lookup returns CDR1 MNHNS and CDR2 SASEGT. CDR3 length equals 14 residues. Trimming cost V 0 bases and J 3 bases, with 8 bases left between them. The CDR3 DNA sequence: TGTGCCAGCAGTGAAGCGCTCACGGAAGAGACCCAGTACTTC. Translated, it gives CASSEALTEETQYF.

Only a few counts were recorded for this clonotype. This rearrangement joins TRBV12-3 or TRBV12-4 to TRBJ2-1; 14 bases are a match to TRBD2. This CDR3 has 17 amino acids. With 3 bases clipped from V and 7 bases from J, the junction kept 8 bases outside the gene matches. The CDR3 sequence is CASSFLTSGRASNEQFF. Written as DNA, the CDR3 is TGTGCCAGCAGTTTTTTGACTAGCGGGAGGGCGAGTAATGAGCAGTTCTTC.

This clonotype has more than one count but fewer than ten. This chain links TRBV6-1 with TRBJ2-3, with TRBD1 matching over 11 bases. J was trimmed by 3 bases and V by 6 bases; bases with no gene match: 5. Germline CDR1 reads MNHNS; CDR2 reads SASEGT. The CDR3 extends over 15 amino acids. DNA of the CDR3: TGTGCCAGCAGCCGGGACAGGGGGAGAACAGATACGCAGTATTTT. Its protein product is CASSRDRGRTDTQYF.

The V gene is TRBV24-1, the J gene TRBJ2-7; no definite D call. V was clipped by 3 bases and J by 4 bases, with 15 bases between them. The CDR3 spans 15 residues. Per germline, CDR1 KGHDR and CDR2 SFDVKD. CDR3 in DNA: TGTGCCACCAGTGATAGTAGGCGGATAGGTTACGAGCAGTACTTC. Its protein is CATSDSRRIGYEQYF.

This clonotype was observed a handful of times. This chain links TRBV20-1 with TRBJ1-1, with TRBD1 as a possible D gene (5 bases). Trimming took 3 bases from V and 0 from J, leaving 11 bases between them. CDR3 length: 14 amino acids. The germline gives CDR1 DFQATT, CDR2 SNEGSKA (reference sequence). Written as DNA, the CDR3 is TGCAGTGCTAGGAAGGACACTCTGAACACTGAAGCTTTCTTT. This codes for CSARKDTLNTEAFF.

The genes are TRBV10-3 and TRBJ1-5, with 7 nucleotides matching TRBD1. The CDR3 runs to 15 residues. The ends lost 4 bases at V and 3 bases at J; junction bases unmatched: 6. Germline lookup yields CDR1 ENHRY and CDR2 SYGVKD. CDR3 in amino acids: CAISADRVNNQPQHF. CDR3 nucleotides: TGTGCCATCAGTGCCGACAGGGTGAACAATCAGCCCCAGCATTTT.

The chain couples TRBV10-2 to TRBJ2-1, with D tentatively TRBD2 (5 bases). The V end was cut by 6 bases, the J end by 5 bases, with 17 bases between. The CDR3 runs to 15 residues. Germline lookup yields CDR1 WSHSY and CDR2 SAAADI. DNA for the CDR3: TGCGCCAGCAGGGTACTAGTTTACCCTCACAATGAGCAGTTCTTC. Its translation: CASRVLVYPHNEQFF.

CDR3 nucleotide sequence: TGTGCCATCAGTAATAGCGGGATTCTCTCCTACGAGCAGTACTTC. It is translated as CAISNSGILSYEQYF. The rearrangement uses TRBV10-3 and TRBJ2-7; 8 bases map to TRBD2. After removal of 5 bases from V and 0 bases from J, the junction contained 6 bases not matched to a gene. Germline values: CDR1 ENHRY, CDR2 SYGVKD. The CDR3 contains 15 residues.

This clonotype was detected only a few times. The DNA of the CDR3 is TGCAGCGTTGGGGACAGGGCCATGAGGCACACCTTC. This translates into CSVGDRAMRHTF. This chain links TRBV29-1 with TRBJ1-2, with 9 bases matching TRBD1. Trimming took 4 bases from V and 12 from J; bases not matched to a gene: 9. CDR3 length equals 12 residues. The germline gives CDR1 SQVTM, CDR2 ANQGSEA.

J is TRBJ2-3 and V is TRBV2, with D perhaps being TRBD1 or TRBD2 (6 bases each). The CDR3 consists of 14 residues. V was trimmed by 8 bases and J by 7 bases, leaving 19 bases between them. Germline CDR1 is SNHLY and CDR2 is FYNNEI. CDR3 protein: CASGGQGPYYTQYF. In nucleotides, the CDR3 is TGTGCCAGCGGGGGGCAGGGACCGTATTATACGCAGTATTTT.

A few counts support this clonotype. V and J are TRBV6-1 and TRBJ2-2; maybe TRBD1 (6 bases). Between the trimmed V and J ends, which lost 5 bases and 8 bases, there was a span of 15 bases. Germline lookup yields CDR1 MNHNS and CDR2 SASEGT. The CDR3 loop spans 14 amino acids. The CDR3 protein is CASSPPQGPGELFF. The CDR3 DNA follows: TGTGCCAGCAGTCCCCCCCAGGGGCCGGGGGAGCTGTTTTTT.